This TCR beta chain appears in the sequencing data of a study of blood T cell repertoires in COVID-19. Study background: PBMCs, B-cell-depleted T cells, or T cells provided the cDNA or gDNA that made up the material.

Participants, roughly 18 to 90 years old, spanned fewer than 25 US areas. The protocol was immunoSEQ multiplex PCR, while the TCRdb copy is restricted to in-frame clones and leaves out a portion. The sample lists under 150,000 clones; 80% to 85% were seen once. The specimen was PBMCs or T cells enriched from blood (not recorded which). This receptor was identified in a woman between 50 and 59 years old who had been exposed to COVID-19.

The CDR3 here is CASSLWATDSPLHF. CDR3 DNA sequence: TGTGCCAGCAGTTTATGGGCCACGGATTCACCCCTCCACTTT. The rearrangement uses TRBV27 and TRBJ1-6; D unresolved. Germline CDR1 MNHEY, CDR2 SMNVEV (reference sequence). V was clipped by 1 base and J by 8 bases, with 9 bases between them. The CDR3 loop spans 14 amino acids.